The TCR beta chain under discussion was sequenced for a study of cytomegalovirus exposure and HLA in healthy donors. V lost 2 bases and J 0 bases, leaving 9 bases between the germline ends. The V gene's germline CDR1 is SGDLS and CDR2 YYNGEE. This CDR3 is built from 14 residues. Overall study results and limits: Researchers counted 164 TCR beta chains as cytomegalovirus-associated. One cluster of highly shared sequence variants probably arose as a sequencing artifact.

The PCR ran on 60 Vbeta and 13 Jbeta primers. TCRdb's table, derived via immunoSEQ multiplex PCR, lists solely in-frame clones and lacks some. The table includes approximately 180,000 clones, 80% to 90% detected once. Concerning this clone itself: Its antigen is unidentified.

The V and J genes are TRBV9 and TRBJ2-7; possibly TRBD2 for D (6 bases). Sequencing was performed on PBMCs. This receptor was identified in a girl aged 5 to 17 in good health and CMV-seropositive. The CDR3 nucleotides read TGTGCCAGCAGCGTCCGGGGGAGCTCCTACGAGCAGTACTTC. Translated: CASSVRGSSYEQYF.